One and the same sample provided the 32 T cell receptor beta chains below, sequenced in a study of T cells in Graves' hyperthyroidism and ophthalmopathy (dated by TCRdb to about 2019). The library was made by multiplex PCR. The reads were generated on an Illumina HiSeq 2000. TCR beta CDR3 regions were amplified from RNA transcripts. The TCR CDR3 was subjected to a first round of RT-PCR using the HTBI primer set and the Qiagen OneStep RT-PCR kit. TCRdb trimmed public reads at Q25 via fastp, called clones via MiXCR and kept in-frame beta chains. Rows with one shared CDR3 protein collapse into an entry with the most common genes and DNA. Recorded for this sample are about 840,000 distinct CDR3 sequences; around 38% of them occurred a single time. Of the sample, 8% to 9% falls within the top ten clones. The source material was blood. All receptors come from a man younger than 35 with Graves' hyperthyroidism.

There are many counts of this clonotype. The chain couples TRBV12-3 or TRBV12-4 to TRBJ2-6; D ambiguous. The CDR3 is 13 residues long. V lost 6 bases, J lost 2 bases, and 5 bases lay in between. CDR3 nucleotides: TGTGCCAGCAGCAATACTGGGGCCAACGTCCTGACTTTC. This encodes CASSNTGANVLTF.

This chain uses TRBV7-3 with TRBJ2-7; D could derive from TRBD1 or TRBD2 (5 bases each). V was clipped by 4 bases and J by 3 bases, with 16 bases between them. This CDR3 spans 15 amino acids. The germline gives CDR1 SGHTA, CDR2 FQGTGA. This chain's CDR3 is CASSSFGGESYEQYF. DNA for the CDR3: TGTGCCAGCAGCTCGTTTGGGGGAGAAAGCTACGAGCAGTACTTC.

This chain joins TRBV5-1 and TRBJ1-5, with a possible D match to TRBD1 (5 bases). Germline assignment: CDR1 SGHRS and CDR2 YFSETQ. V lost 3 bases and J lost 8, with 15 bases in between. This CDR3 has 14 amino acids. The CDR3 sequence: CASSSDGVGEPQHF. The CDR3 coding sequence is TGCGCCAGCAGCTCCGATGGGGTAGGGGAGCCCCAGCATTTT.

In regard to this clonotype: The conserved final phenylalanine or tryptophan is absent from the CDR3, which likely points to a read error. The chain has TRBV5-1 and TRBJ1-2, with TRBD1 as a possible D gene (5 bases). CDR3 length: 14 residues. V lost 1 base and J lost 6, with 13 bases in between. The germline CDR1 and CDR2 sequences are SGHRS and YFSETQ. DNA of the CDR3: TGCGCCAGCAGCTTGCGGGGGACGGGGGATGGCTACACCCTC. Translated, it gives CASSLRGTGDGYTL.

With regard to this clonotype: Because it lacks the conserved phenylalanine or tryptophan at the end, this CDR3 is likely a read error. The gene calls are TRBV5-1 and TRBJ2-6; 10 bases fit TRBD2. V dropped 2 bases and J dropped 0; count of bases not matched to a gene: 2. The CDR3 is 17 residues long. The V gene's germline CDR1 is SGHRS and CDR2 YFSETQ. CDR3 sequence: CASSLTSGNSGANVLTA. In DNA form, the CDR3 reads TGCGCCAGCAGCTTAACTAGCGGGAACTCTGGGGCCAACGTCCTGACTGCT.

This clonotype was picked up a small number of times. The V call is TRBV20-1, the J call TRBJ2-7, with 10 bases identical to TRBD2. CDR1 is DFQATT and CDR2 is SNEGSKA in the germline V gene (reference sequence). After removal of 0 bases from V and 5 bases from J, the junction contained 7 bases not matched to a gene. CDR3 length equals 15 residues. The CDR3 DNA reads as TGCAGTGCTAGAGATTACAGCGGGAGGGCCCACGAGCAGTACTTC. It encodes CSARDYSGRAHEQYF.

Comments on this clonotype: One end of the junction does not line up with germline, which may come from a read error. The chain is built from TRBV7-2 and TRBJ2-2, with D possibly called TRBD1 or TRBD2 (5 bases each). Germline loops: CDR1 SGHTA, CDR2 FQGNSA. This CDR3 comprises 14 residues. Written as DNA, the CDR3 is TGTGCCAGCAGCTTAGCGGTACAGGTCGGGAAGCTGTTTTTT. Its protein is CASSLAVQVGKLFF.

The chain joins TRBV12-3 or TRBV12-4 to TRBJ2-5; 13 bases align to TRBD2. The CDR3 loop spans 17 amino acids. V shed 5 bases and J 5 bases; nucleotides not matched to a gene: 11. The DNA of the CDR3 is TGTGCCAGCAGTCGCCTCGGAGGACTAGCGGGAGCTGAGACCCAGTACTTC. As protein: CASSRLGGLAGAETQYF.

This chain links TRBV7-8 with TRBJ2-7; no clear D gene. The germline CDR1 and CDR2 sequences are SGHVS and FQNEAQ. V shed 6 bases and J shed 1 base, with 7 bases lying between them. The length of the CDR3 is 12 residues. In DNA form, the CDR3 reads TGTGCCAGCAGATGGGAATCCTACGAGCAGTACTTC. It codes for CASRWESYEQYF.

The chain joins TRBV29-1 to TRBJ2-7; a possible D gene is TRBD2 (5 bases). V dropped 3 bases and J dropped 2 bases, with 11 bases sitting between them. The CDR3 extends over 13 amino acids. The germline CDR1 and CDR2 sequences are SQVTM and ANQGSEA. The CDR3 coding sequence is TGCAGCGTTGATGACGGGGTCACCTACGAGCAGTACTTC. It specifies CSVDDGVTYEQYF.

The V and J genes are TRBV2 and TRBJ2-3, with TRBD2 matching over 12 bases. CDR3 size: 17 residues. The germline gives CDR1 SNHLY, CDR2 FYNNEI. Germline trimming cut 4 bases from V and 0 bases from J; bases unmatched to any gene: 5. The CDR3 coding sequence is TGTGCCAGCAGTGTTCGGACTAGCGGGGAGAGCACAGATACGCAGTATTTT. It yields the protein CASSVRTSGESTDTQYF.

This clonotype has only a few counts. The chain uses TRBV2 and TRBJ1-1; D remains ambiguous. Germline CDR1 SNHLY, CDR2 FYNNEI. Trimming stripped 1 base from V and 1 base from J, with 10 bases between. This CDR3 has 15 amino acids. The CDR3 sequence: CASSEDVGGNTEAFF. The CDR3 coding sequence is TGTGCCAGCAGTGAAGATGTGGGCGGGAACACTGAAGCTTTCTTT.

J is TRBJ1-1 and V is TRBV6-1; the match to TRBD1 covers 9 bases. With 5 bases clipped from V and 5 bases from J, the junction kept 12 bases outside the gene matches. Germline V gene sequence: CDR1 MNHNS, CDR2 SASEGT. The CDR3 has 16 amino acids. The CDR3 sequence: CASSRPPTGGGTEAFF. CDR3 sequence (DNA): TGTGCCAGCAGTCGGCCCCCCACAGGGGGCGGGACTGAAGCTTTCTTT.

J is TRBJ2-5 and V is TRBV6-5; D possibly uses TRBD1 or TRBD2 (7 bases each). Looked up from germline, CDR1 is MNHEY and CDR2 is SVGAGI. V lost 0 bases to trimming and J lost 4 bases, with 12 bases between them. The CDR3 extends over 15 amino acids. CDR3 nucleotide sequence: TGTGCCAGCAGTTACTCGGGAGGGGGCACAGAGACCCAGTACTTC. Amino acids: CASSYSGGGTETQYF.

The table lists this clonotype with many counts. The chain carries TRBV7-2 and TRBJ1-6; D gene unclear. V lost 5 bases and J 9 bases, leaving 17 bases between the germline ends. The CDR3 totals 15 residues. The germline gives CDR1 SGHTA, CDR2 FQGNSA. This CDR3 is CASSPVVSVGSPLHF. The CDR3 nucleotides read TGTGCCAGCAGCCCCGTAGTTAGTGTGGGTTCACCCCTCCACTTT.

There are a few counts of this clonotype. The chain is built from TRBV7-8 and TRBJ1-5, with 7 nucleotides matching TRBD1. Trimming cost V 4 bases and J 2 bases; bases outside gene matches: 5. Germline loops: CDR1 SGHVS, CDR2 FQNEAQ. This CDR3 has 15 amino acids. The CDR3: CASSSQGGGNQPQHF. The CDR3 nucleotides are TGTGCCAGCAGCTCGCAGGGGGGGGGCAATCAGCCCCAGCATTTT.

This chain uses TRBV4-3 with TRBJ1-4, with D perhaps TRBD1 (5 bases). CDR3 length equals 14 residues. The germline gives CDR1 LGHNA, CDR2 YSLEER. V was shortened by 3 bases and J by 5 bases, with 10 bases between the two germline ends. The CDR3 loop reads CASSQRGDNEKLFF. CDR3 nucleotide sequence: TGCGCCAGCAGCCAGAGAGGGGACAATGAAAAACTGTTTTTT.

This clonotype was recorded at least ten times. V gene TRBV7-2 combines with J gene TRBJ2-7; D is undetermined. The V gene's germline CDR1 is SGHTA and CDR2 FQGNSA. The germline V and J ends were trimmed by 0 bases and 6 bases, with 12 bases remaining between them. This CDR3 spans 14 amino acids. In DNA, the CDR3 is TGTGCCAGCAGCTTAGCGCTCAGGTCTGGCGAGCAGTACTTC. Encoded protein: CASSLALRSGEQYF.

This chain joins TRBV5-1 and TRBJ1-6, with unresolved D. Germline-derived CDR1 and CDR2 are SGHRS and YFSETQ. The CDR3 is made up of 14 amino acids. Trimming removed 4 bases at V and 6 bases at J, with 11 bases between. For the CDR3, the DNA is TGCGCCAGCAGCATGGTGACGGGTAATTCACCCCTCCACTTT. Its protein product is CASSMVTGNSPLHF. Using reference TRBV5-1 and TRBJ1-6 for the parts outside the CDR3, the full variable domain is KAGVTQTPRYLIKTRGQQVTLSCSPISGHRSVSWYQQTPGQGLQFLFEYFSETQRNKGNFPGRFSGRQFSNSRSEMNVSTLELGDSALYLCASSMVTGNSPLHFGNGTRLTVT.

This clonotype appeared a few times. The genes are TRBV9 and TRBJ1-4; D might be TRBD1 (5 bases). V lost 0 bases and J lost 6, with 12 bases in between. CDR1 is SGDLS, CDR2 YYNGEE, per germline. This CDR3 has 15 amino acids. For the CDR3, the DNA is TGTGCCAGCAGCGTAGCGCCAGGGCGTGATGAAAAACTGTTTTTT. As protein: CASSVAPGRDEKLFF. Variable domain in full (rest from reference TRBV9 and TRBJ1-4): DSGVTQTPKHLITATGQRVTLRCSPRSGDLSVYWYQQSLDQGLQFLIQYYNGEERAKGNILERFSAQQFPDLHSELNLSSLELGDSALYFCASSVAPGRDEKLFFGSGTQLSVL.

This clonotype was counted a few times. The V and J genes are TRBV7-3 and TRBJ1-1, with D possibly matching TRBD1 (5 bases). This CDR3 comprises 16 residues. CDR1 and CDR2 from the germline V gene are SGHTA and FQGTGA. With 5 bases removed from V and 0 bases from J, the gap between germline ends came to 16 bases. In nucleotides, the CDR3 is TGTGCCAGCAGCCCATTGACAGACCCAATGAACACTGAAGCTTTCTTT. Translation: CASSPLTDPMNTEAFF.

This clonotype has more than one count but fewer than ten. CDR3 bases: TGCGCCAGCAGCCTGGGGACGGGAGTGGGACAAGAGACCCAGTACTTC. Protein: CASSLGTGVGQETQYF. This chain uses TRBV4-1 with TRBJ2-5; maybe TRBD2 (6 bases). The CDR3 consists of 16 residues. V dropped 4 bases and J dropped 2 bases, with 17 bases sitting between them. Germline V CDR1 and CDR2: MGHRA, YSYEKL.

The table lists this clonotype with many counts. This chain joins TRBV29-1 and TRBJ2-7; D gene unclear. Trimming left V 7 bases short and J 2 bases short, with 15 bases between. CDR1 and CDR2 from the germline V gene are SQVTM and ANQGSEA. The CDR3 spans 13 residues. CDR3 residues: CSAETFSTYEQYF. As DNA, the CDR3 is TGCAGCGCCGAGACTTTCTCAACCTACGAGCAGTACTTC.

The chain couples TRBV6-5 to TRBJ1-2; D is undetermined. This CDR3 spans 17 amino acids. Trimming shortened V by 6 bases and J by 5 bases, and 25 bases separated the two germline ends. The germline gives CDR1 MNHEY, CDR2 SVGAGI. In DNA, the CDR3 is TGTGCCAGCAGGTCCTCTCCTTCAGAGGACTTGGGTTATGGCTACACCTTC. It translates to CASRSSPSEDLGYGYTF.

Many counts were recorded for this clonotype. The gene calls are TRBV10-3 and TRBJ1-3; unclear D gene. The germline gives CDR1 ENHRY, CDR2 SYGVKD. The CDR3 length is 12 residues. Trimming took 7 bases from V and 7 from J, leaving 11 bases between them. As DNA, the CDR3 is TGTGCCATCATGGATTTAGGCAACACCATATATTTT. Residues: CAIMDLGNTIYF.

In this sample, this clonotype turned up many times. This sequence joins TRBV7-9 and TRBJ2-7, with D maybe TRBD1 (5 bases). V lost 5 bases and J 3 bases, leaving 8 bases between the germline ends. The germline V gene encodes CDR1 SEHNR and CDR2 FQNEAQ (reference sequence). There are 12 residues in the CDR3. The CDR3 DNA reads as TGTGCCAGCAGCCAGGGATTCTACGAGCAGTACTTC. Amino acids: CASSQGFYEQYF.

This clonotype was seen repeatedly, ten times or more. One end of the junction varies from germline; a read error may be responsible. V usage is TRBV4-1 and J usage is TRBJ1-5; D not certain. Germline CDR1 MGHRA, CDR2 YSYEKL. This CDR3 has 14 amino acids. The CDR3 here is CASSSNSNNQPQHF. The CDR3 DNA sequence: TGTGCCAGCAGCTCTAACTCGAACAATCAGCCCCAGCATTTT.

This clonotype was counted at least ten times. The chain joins TRBV20-1 to TRBJ2-7; 8 positions agree with TRBD2. V was clipped by 3 bases and J by 6 bases; unmatched bases: 7. CDR1 DFQATT and CDR2 SNEGSKA come from the germline V gene (reference sequence). The CDR3 runs to 13 residues. Here the CDR3 reads CSASISGSVEQYF. DNA of the CDR3: TGCAGTGCTAGTATCAGCGGGAGTGTCGAGCAGTACTTC.

There are a few counts of this clonotype. The J gene is TRBJ2-2, the V gene TRBV9; D perhaps matches TRBD2 (5 bases). CDR3 length: 16 amino acids. V shed 0 bases and J shed 3 bases, with 12 bases lying between them. Germline V gene data show CDR1 as SGDLS and CDR2 as YYNGEE. The CDR3 DNA reads TGTGCCAGCAGCGTAGTCCCAGCGGAGGACACCGGGGAGCTGTTTTTT. This encodes CASSVVPAEDTGELFF.

To note about this clonotype: One end of the junction does not line up with germline, which may come from a read error. The rearrangement uses TRBV10-1 and TRBJ1-5; 8 bases are a match to TRBD1. CDR3 size: 12 residues. Looked up from germline, CDR1 is WNHNN and CDR2 is SYGVQD (reference sequence). This chain's CDR3 is CAWGQGNQPQHF. CDR3 nucleotides: TGTGCCTGGGGACAGGGCAATCAGCCCCAGCATTTT.

This rearrangement joins TRBV7-9 to TRBJ2-7; D is tentatively TRBD1 or TRBD2 (5 bases each). V was pared by 5 bases and J by 4 bases, with 15 bases between. In germline, CDR1 is SEHNR, CDR2 FQNEAQ (reference sequence). This CDR3 has 14 residues. The CDR3 DNA sequence: TGTGCCAGCAGCCCCCGGGACGGGACGTACGAGCAGTACTTC. Protein sequence: CASSPRDGTYEQYF. Filled out from reference TRBV7-9 and TRBJ2-7, the complete variable domain reads DTGVSQNPRHKITKRGQNVTFRCDPISEHNRLYWYRQTLGQGPEFLTYFQNEAQLEKSRLLSDRFSAERPKGSFSTLEIQRTEQGDSAMYLCASSPRDGTYEQYFGPGTRLTVT.

The sample holds a few counts of this clonotype. The chain couples TRBV4-2 to TRBJ2-7, with TRBD2 as a possible D gene (5 bases). Germline CDR1 reads LGHNA; CDR2 reads YNFKEQ. Trimming removed 3 bases from V and 4 bases from J, with 10 bases in between. This CDR3 has 13 amino acids. This CDR3 is CASSQDSPYEQYF. CDR3 nucleotide sequence: TGTGCCAGCAGCCAGGACTCCCCATACGAGCAGTACTTC.